The source of this TCR beta chain is a study of molecular identifiers for immune sequencing clone quantification. Regarding the study as a whole: Naive cells had under 1% of molecules in clones above 20 RNA copies, effectors over 99%. For highly expanded clones, sizes could be underestimated when identical TCR molecules share a barcode.

Sorted cell numbers of about 18,000 to 1,000,000, with 10%, 30% or 50% RNA, served as input for naive CD8 libraries. For naive CD8 T cells, sorting used the CD8+CD4-CCR7+CD45RA+ phenotype. Germline CDR1 reads SGHAT; CDR2 reads FQNNGV. The CDR3 extends over 14 amino acids. Trimming left V 5 bases short and J 5 bases short, with 13 bases between. Via MiXCR, TCRdb re-called the PCR reads, giving one row per CDR3 protein. Among roughly 90,000 distinct CDR3 sequences listed, 20% to 30% were seen once. Remarks on this clonotype: The antigen is unknown.

The origin of this receptor is a human donor in good health. Some libraries in this study had Jurkat cell RNA spiked in. The chain links TRBV11-2 to TRBJ2-1; D gene uncertain. Sequences were obtained from naive CD8+ T cells from blood, with Jurkat cell RNA spiked in. This sample's subset: FACS-sorted CD8+CD4-CCR7+CD45RA+ naive T cells. Here the CDR3 DNA reads TGTGCCAGCAGCCCCCCCAACCGAAACAATGAGCAGTTCTTC. It codes for CASSPPNRNNEQFF. The whole variable domain, remainder taken from reference TRBV11-2 and TRBJ2-1, is EAGVAQSPRYKIIEKRQSVAFWCNPISGHATLYWYQQILGQGPKLLIQFQNNGVVDDSQLPKDRFSAERLKGVDSTLKIQPAKLEDSAVYLCASSPPNRNNEQFFGPGTRLTVL.